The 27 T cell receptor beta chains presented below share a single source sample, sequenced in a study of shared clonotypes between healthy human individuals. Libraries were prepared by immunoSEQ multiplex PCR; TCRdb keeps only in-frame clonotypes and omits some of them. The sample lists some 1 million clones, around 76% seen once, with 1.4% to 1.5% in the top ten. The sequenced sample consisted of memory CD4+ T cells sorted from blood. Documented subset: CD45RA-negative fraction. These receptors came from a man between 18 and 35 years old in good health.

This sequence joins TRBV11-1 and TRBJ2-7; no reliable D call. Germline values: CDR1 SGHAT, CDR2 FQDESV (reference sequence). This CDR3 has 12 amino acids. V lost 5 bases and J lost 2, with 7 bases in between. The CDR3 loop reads CASSPRAYEQYF. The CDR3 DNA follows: TGTGCCAGCAGCCCCCGAGCCTACGAGCAGTACTTC. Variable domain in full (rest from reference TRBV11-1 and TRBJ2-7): EAEVAQSPRYKITEKSQAVAFWCDPISGHATLYWYRQILGQGPELLVQFQDESVVDDSQLPKDRFSAERLKGVDSTLKIQPAELGDSAMYLCASSPRAYEQYFGPGTRLTVT.

The CDR3 bases are TGTGCCAGTAGCTTGGACAGTTACCAATCTGGGGCCAACGTCCTGACTTTC. This gives the protein CASSLDSYQSGANVLTF. The chain carries TRBV19 and TRBJ2-6, with TRBD1 as a possible D gene (6 bases). Germline assignment: CDR1 LNHDA and CDR2 SQIVND (reference sequence). V lost 6 bases, J lost 1 base, and 16 bases lay in between. The length of the CDR3 is 17 residues.

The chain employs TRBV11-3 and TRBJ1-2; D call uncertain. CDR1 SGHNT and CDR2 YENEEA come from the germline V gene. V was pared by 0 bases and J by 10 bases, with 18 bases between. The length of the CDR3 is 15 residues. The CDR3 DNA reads TGTGCCAGCAGCTTAGATCGGCCGCCTAAGTCAGCCTACACCTTC. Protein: CASSLDRPPKSAYTF.

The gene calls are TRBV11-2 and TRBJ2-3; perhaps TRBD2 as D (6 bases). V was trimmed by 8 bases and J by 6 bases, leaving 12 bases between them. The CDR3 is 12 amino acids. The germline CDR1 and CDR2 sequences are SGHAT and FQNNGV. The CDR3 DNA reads TGTGCCAGCGGTGGTGGAGGGGATACGCAGTATTTT. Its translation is CASGGGGDTQYF.

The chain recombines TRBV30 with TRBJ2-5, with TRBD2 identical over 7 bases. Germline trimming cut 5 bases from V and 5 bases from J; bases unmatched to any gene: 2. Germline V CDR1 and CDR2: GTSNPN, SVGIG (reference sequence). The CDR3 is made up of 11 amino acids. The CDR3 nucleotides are TGTGCCTGGGGGGGGGTCGAGACCCAGTACTTC. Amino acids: CAWGGVETQYF.

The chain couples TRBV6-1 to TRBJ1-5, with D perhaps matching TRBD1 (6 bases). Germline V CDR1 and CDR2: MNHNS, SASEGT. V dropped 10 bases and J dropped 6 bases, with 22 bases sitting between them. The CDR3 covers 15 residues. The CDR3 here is CAILGQTGGGQPQHF. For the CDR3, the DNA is TGTGCCATCCTGGGGCAGACAGGAGGTGGTCAGCCCCAGCATTTT.

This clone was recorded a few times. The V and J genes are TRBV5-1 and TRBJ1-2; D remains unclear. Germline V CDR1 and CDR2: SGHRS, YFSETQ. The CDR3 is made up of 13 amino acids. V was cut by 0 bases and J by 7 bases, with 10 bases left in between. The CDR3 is CASSLDPNRGYTF. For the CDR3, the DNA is TGCGCCAGCAGCTTGGATCCGAACCGTGGCTACACCTTC.

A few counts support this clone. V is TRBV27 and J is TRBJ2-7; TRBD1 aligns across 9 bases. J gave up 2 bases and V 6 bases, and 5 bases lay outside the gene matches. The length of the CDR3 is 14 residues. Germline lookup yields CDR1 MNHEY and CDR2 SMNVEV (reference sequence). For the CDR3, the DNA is TGTGCCAGCAGCCGGGACAGGGCCGCCTACGAGCAGTACTTC. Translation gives CASSRDRAAYEQYF.

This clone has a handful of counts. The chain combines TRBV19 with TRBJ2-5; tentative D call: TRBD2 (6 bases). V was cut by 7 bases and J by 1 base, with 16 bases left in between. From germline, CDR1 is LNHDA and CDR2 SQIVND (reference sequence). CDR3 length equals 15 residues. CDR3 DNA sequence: TGTGCCAGTACTCCACTGGCGGGGAGCCAAGAGACCCAGTACTTC. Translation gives CASTPLAGSQETQYF.

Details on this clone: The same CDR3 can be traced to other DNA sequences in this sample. The CDR3, as DNA: TGTGCCAGCAGCCAAGAGGAAAGGAACACCGGGGAGCTGTTTTTT. Its protein is CASSQEERNTGELFF. The gene calls are TRBV4-2 and TRBJ2-2; D unclear. The V gene's germline CDR1 is LGHNA and CDR2 YNFKEQ. The germline V and J ends were trimmed by 0 bases and 1 base, with 6 bases remaining between them. CDR3 length: 15 residues.

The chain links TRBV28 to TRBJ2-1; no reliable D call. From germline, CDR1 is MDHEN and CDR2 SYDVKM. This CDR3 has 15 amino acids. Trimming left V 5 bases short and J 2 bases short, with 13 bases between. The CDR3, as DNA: TGTGCCAGCAGTCCCGCCCCCACAGCCTACAATGAGCAGTTCTTC. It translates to CASSPAPTAYNEQFF.

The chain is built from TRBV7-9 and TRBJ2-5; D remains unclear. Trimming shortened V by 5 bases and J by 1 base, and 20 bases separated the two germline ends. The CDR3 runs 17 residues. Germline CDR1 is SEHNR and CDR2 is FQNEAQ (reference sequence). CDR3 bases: TGTGCCAGCAGCCCCGAAACCTGGAGATGGGTCCAAGAGACCCAGTACTTC. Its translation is CASSPETWRWVQETQYF.

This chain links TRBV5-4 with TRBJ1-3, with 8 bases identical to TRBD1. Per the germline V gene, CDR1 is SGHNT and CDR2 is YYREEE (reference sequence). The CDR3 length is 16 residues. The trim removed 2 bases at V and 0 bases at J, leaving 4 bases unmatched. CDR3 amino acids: CASSLTGTGSGNTIYF. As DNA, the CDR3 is TGTGCCAGCAGCTTAACCGGGACAGGCTCTGGAAACACCATATATTTT.

This CDR3 is CASSTQGQGGRETQYF. CDR3 sequence (DNA): TGTGCCAGTAGTACCCAAGGACAGGGGGGAAGAGAGACCCAGTACTTC. The chain recombines TRBV19 with TRBJ2-5; the match to TRBD1 covers 10 bases. Trimming removed 4 bases from V and 4 bases from J; junction bases left unmatched: 9. Looked up from germline, CDR1 is LNHDA and CDR2 is SQIVND (reference sequence). The CDR3 runs 16 residues.

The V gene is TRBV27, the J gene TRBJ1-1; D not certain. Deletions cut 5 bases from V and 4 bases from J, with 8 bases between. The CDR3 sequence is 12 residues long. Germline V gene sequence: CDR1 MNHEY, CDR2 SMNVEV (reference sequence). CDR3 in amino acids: CASSRLGTEAFF. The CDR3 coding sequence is TGTGCCAGCAGTCGGCTGGGCACTGAAGCTTTCTTT.

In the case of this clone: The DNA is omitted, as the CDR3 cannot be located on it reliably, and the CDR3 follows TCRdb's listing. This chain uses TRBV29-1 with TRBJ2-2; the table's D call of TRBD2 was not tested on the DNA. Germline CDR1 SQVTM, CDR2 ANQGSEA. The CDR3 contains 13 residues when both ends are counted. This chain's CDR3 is CSVAPGSTGSMFF.

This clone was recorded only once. CDR3 loop: CASSLNSGANVLTF. Written as DNA, the CDR3 is TGTGCCAGCAGCTTAAACTCTGGGGCCAACGTCCTGACTTTC. V gene TRBV11-3 combines with J gene TRBJ2-6; D uncertain. Germline CDR1 and CDR2: SGHNT and YENEEA. The CDR3 spans 14 residues. V lost 2 bases to trimming and J lost 0 bases, with 2 bases between them.

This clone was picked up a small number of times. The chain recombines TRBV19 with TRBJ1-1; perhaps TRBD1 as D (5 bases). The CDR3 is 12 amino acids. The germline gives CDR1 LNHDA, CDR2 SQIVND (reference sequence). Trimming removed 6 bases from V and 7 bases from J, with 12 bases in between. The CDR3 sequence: CASRLGAGEAFF. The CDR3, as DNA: TGTGCCAGTAGGCTAGGGGCTGGTGAAGCTTTCTTT.

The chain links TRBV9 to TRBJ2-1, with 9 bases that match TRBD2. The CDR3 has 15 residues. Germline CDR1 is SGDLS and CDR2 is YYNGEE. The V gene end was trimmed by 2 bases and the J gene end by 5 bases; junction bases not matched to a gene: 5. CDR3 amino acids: CASSVRLAANNEQFF. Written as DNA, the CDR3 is TGTGCCAGCAGCGTCAGACTAGCGGCCAACAATGAGCAGTTCTTC.

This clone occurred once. The CDR3 region is CASSISQATSYEQYF. Written as DNA, the CDR3 is TGTGCCAGTAGTATTTCGCAGGCAACATCCTACGAGCAGTACTTC. J is TRBJ2-7 and V is TRBV19; no clear D gene. Germline CDR1 LNHDA, CDR2 SQIVND (reference sequence). The CDR3 is 15 residues long. V shed 3 bases and J shed 1 base, with 13 bases lying between them.

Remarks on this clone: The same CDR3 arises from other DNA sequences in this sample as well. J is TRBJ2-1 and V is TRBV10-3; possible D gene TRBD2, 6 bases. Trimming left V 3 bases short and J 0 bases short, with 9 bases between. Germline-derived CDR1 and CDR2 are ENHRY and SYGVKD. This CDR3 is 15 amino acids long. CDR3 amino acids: CAISDGGSSYNEQFF. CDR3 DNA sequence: TGTGCCATCAGTGACGGGGGAAGCTCCTACAATGAGCAGTTCTTC.

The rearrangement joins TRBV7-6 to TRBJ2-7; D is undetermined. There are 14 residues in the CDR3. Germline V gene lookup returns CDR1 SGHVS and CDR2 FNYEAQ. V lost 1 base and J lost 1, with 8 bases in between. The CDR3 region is CASSLGAVSYEQYF. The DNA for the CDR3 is TGTGCCAGCAGCTTAGGGGCGGTTTCCTACGAGCAGTACTTC.

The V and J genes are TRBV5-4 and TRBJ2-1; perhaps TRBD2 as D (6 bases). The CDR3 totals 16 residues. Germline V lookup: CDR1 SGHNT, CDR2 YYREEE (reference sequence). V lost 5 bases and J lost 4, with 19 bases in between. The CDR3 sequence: CASRTSIRSGYNEQFF. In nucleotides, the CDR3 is TGTGCCAGCAGAACCTCAATCCGTAGCGGATACAATGAGCAGTTCTTC.

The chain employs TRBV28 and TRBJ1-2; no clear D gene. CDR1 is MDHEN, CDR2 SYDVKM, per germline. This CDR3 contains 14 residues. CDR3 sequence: CASSVSPGMDGYTF. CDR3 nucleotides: TGTGCGTCATCCGTCTCCCCCGGAATGGATGGCTACACCTTC.

CDR3 loop: CASSEFGGASYEQYF. The DNA of the CDR3 is TGTGCCAGCAGTGAGTTCGGGGGGGCTTCCTACGAGCAGTACTTC. The gene calls are TRBV6-1 and TRBJ2-7, with 8 bases lining up with TRBD2. With V trimmed by 3 bases and J by 1 base, 5 bases remained unmatched. There are 15 residues in the CDR3. Germline CDR1 MNHNS, CDR2 SASEGT.

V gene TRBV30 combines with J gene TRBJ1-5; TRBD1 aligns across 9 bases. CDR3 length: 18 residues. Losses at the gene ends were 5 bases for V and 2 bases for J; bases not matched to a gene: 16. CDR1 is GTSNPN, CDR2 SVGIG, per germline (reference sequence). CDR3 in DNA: TGTGCCTGGTGTGGTGGGACAGGGATGGGGGGGGGCAATCAGCCCCAGCATTTT. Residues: CAWCGGTGMGGGNQPQHF.

The CDR3 nucleotides read TGTGCCAGTAGTATCGGGCAGGAGACGCAGTATTTT. It encodes CASSIGQETQYF. The rearrangement uses TRBV19 and TRBJ2-3; unclear D gene. V dropped 3 bases and J dropped 9 bases, with 10 bases sitting between them. The V gene's germline CDR1 is LNHDA and CDR2 SQIVND (reference sequence). This CDR3 is built from 12 residues.